This T cell receptor beta chain was profiled in a study of identifying expanded T cells in peripheral blood. Comment on this clone: Its antigen is still unknown.

Collection occurred without any documented infections or immune events in donors. Measured with immunoSEQ multiplex PCR; TCRdb has only the in-frame clones, and not every one. The sample records about 85,000 clones, more than 75% being singletons. CDR3 length: 11 residues. Trimming removed 5 bases from V and 8 bases from J, with 7 bases in between. Germline V CDR1 and CDR2: PRHDT, FYEKMQ (reference sequence). Findings of the study overall: Approximately two-week clone count variance significantly increased as total template count grew. Over approximately two and four weeks, about 15 and 19 clones changed, versus 1.2 between replicates.

The sequenced material came from blood. The receptor's source is a person aged 18 to 75 in good health. The chain carries TRBV13 and TRBJ2-1; possibly TRBD2 for D (5 bases). CDR3 DNA sequence: TGTGCCAGCAGCGCCGGGGATGAGCAGTTCTTC. Protein product: CASSAGDEQFF.